This T cell receptor (beta chain) derives from a study of blood T cell repertoires in COVID-19. About the study: Samples of COVID-19 (acute and convalescent) were obtained from the United States, Italy and Spain.

In the original analysis: Reference gene primer amplification yielded estimated nucleated cell counts. The table came from immunoSEQ multiplex PCR; TCRdb's copy has only in-frame clones and leaves some out. That table gives V, J and clone size, and the DNA gave D and trimming. The sample has around 150,000 clones, about 88% seen once. Trimming removed 2 bases from V and 6 bases from J; junction bases left unmatched: 11. The CDR3 length is 16 residues. From germline, CDR1 is MNHEY and CDR2 SVGAGI. This rearrangement joins TRBV6-5 to TRBJ1-2; 8 bases match TRBD1. Sequencing input: peripheral blood. The TCR originated in a human donor with COVID-19, enrolled during active disease. The donor label of this sample is uncertain. The CDR3 spells CASSYTTASGQDGYTF. For the CDR3, the DNA is TGTGCCAGCAGTTACACCACCGCCTCGGGACAGGATGGCTACACCTTC.